A selection of T cell receptor beta chains follows, all from one sample in a study of beta chain features in type 1 diabetes. Method: immunoSEQ multiplex PCR; TCRdb's copy keeps in-frame clones and lacks some. The table lists 150,000 or so clones, about 10% of them singletons, with around 0.68% in the top ten. The sample taken for sequencing was central memory CD4+ T cells from blood. The receptor set was obtained from a man aged 18 to 30 in good health. Each CDR3 is given with its conserved first and last residue. D genes are given only for firm matches. Rows give clone size only sometimes, using once, few, many, or a class for an expanded clone.

j_call	clone_size	d_call	v_call	cdr3_nt	cdr3_aa
TRBJ2-3	-	TRBD2	TRBV7-3	TGTGCCAGCAGCTTGGCTAGCGGGGGGACAGATACGCAGTATTTT	CASSLASGGTDTQYF
TRBJ2-7	-	-	TRBV11-2	TGTGCCAGCAGCCGGCAGGGGTACGAGCAGTACTTC	CASSRQGYEQYF
TRBJ1-1	-	-	TRBV6-6	TGTGCCAGCAGTCCAAAGGGGGAATTCAGGACTGAAGCTTTCTTT	CASSPKGEFRTEAFF
TRBJ2-2	many	-	TRBV11-2	TGTGCCAGCAGCTCGGGACAGAACACCGGGGAGCTGTTTTTT	CASSSGQNTGELFF
TRBJ1-4	many	-	TRBV15	TGTGCCACCAGCAGAGATAGGGGCACTGAAAAACTGTTTTTT	CATSRDRGTEKLFF
TRBJ2-3	-	-	TRBV11-2	TGTGCCAGCAGTCTCGGACTCGGCACAGATACGCAGTATTTT	CASSLGLGTDTQYF
TRBJ1-2	few	TRBD1	TRBV2	TGTGCCAACAAAGGACAGGCCTCGGCCAATGGCTACACCTTC	CANKGQASANGYTF
TRBJ2-5	-	-	TRBV7-2	TGTGCCAGCAGCCCCAAACCCAGGGGTGAGACCCAGTACTTC	CASSPKPRGETQYF
TRBJ2-3	many	TRBD2	TRBV28	TGTGCCAGCAGTTTTGGCGGGGGGACAGATACGCAGTATTTT	CASSFGGGTDTQYF
TRBJ2-5	few	-	TRBV29-1	TGCAGCGTTGGCGCGGCTACCCAAGAGACCCAGTACTTC	CSVGAATQETQYF
TRBJ2-5	few	TRBD2	TRBV7-9	TGTGCCAGCAGCTTAGCGGGGGGGCAAGAGACCCAGTACTTC	CASSLAGGQETQYF
TRBJ1-2	-	TRBD1	TRBV5-1	TGCGCCAGCAGCACACAGGGGTCGGACTATGGCTACACCTTC	CASSTQGSDYGYTF
TRBJ2-7	few	-	TRBV7-2	TGTGCCAGCAGCTTATCACCAGGGATGGCCTACGAGCAGTACTTC	CASSLSPGMAYEQYF
TRBJ1-1	few	-	TRBV6-6	TGTGCCAGCAGAAATGAGATGAACACTGAAGCTTTCTTT	CASRNEMNTEAFF
TRBJ1-2	-	TRBD1	TRBV4-1	TGCGCCAGCAGCCCAACAGGGGACTATGGCTACACCTTC	CASSPTGDYGYTF
TRBJ2-5	-	-	TRBV11-2	TGTGCCAGCAGCTTCGGACAGCAAGAGACCCAGTACTTC	CASSFGQQETQYF
TRBJ2-7	-	TRBD1	TRBV30	TGTGCCTGCTCTAGGAGACAGGGTCGCTACGAGCAGTACTTC	CACSRRQGRYEQYF
TRBJ2-5	few	TRBD2	TRBV29-1	TGCAGCGTTGGACTAGCGGGGGAATCGTACCAAGAGACCCAGTACTTC	CSVGLAGESYQETQYF
TRBJ2-7	few	-	TRBV11-1	TGTGCCAGCAGACGTCGAGACACGAGCTCCTACGAGCAGTACTTC	CASRRRDTSSYEQYF
TRBJ2-1	-	TRBD2	TRBV30	TGTGCCTGGAGTGTACTCTCTGGGGGAGCGGGGGTTTACAATGAGCAGTTCTTC	CAWSVLSGGAGVYNEQFF
TRBJ2-5	few	TRBD2	TRBV28	TGTGCCAGCAGCAAACATAGCGGGCTTGCGACCCAGTACTTC	CASSKHSGLATQYF
TRBJ2-4	-	-	TRBV6-5	TGTGCCAGCAGTTACGTGGGGGGGCAGGGAAACATTCAGTACTTC	CASSYVGGQGNIQYF
TRBJ2-3	few	TRBD2	TRBV5-5	TGTGCCAGCAGCTTAAATAGCGGGAGCACAGATACGCAGTATTTT	CASSLNSGSTDTQYF
TRBJ2-3	-	-	TRBV9	TGTGCCAGCAGCGTAAGATATACGGCAGATACGCAGTATTTT	CASSVRYTADTQYF
TRBJ2-6	few	-	TRBV7-3	TGTGCCAGCAGCCTCGGGGTCTCTGGGGCCAACGTCCTGACTTTC	CASSLGVSGANVLTF
TRBJ2-4	many	-	TRBV14	TGTGCCAGCAGCCAAGGAACGGCCAGGGTGCACTTC	CASSQGTARVHF
TRBJ1-6	few	TRBD1	TRBV6-6	TGTGCCAGCAGAAGACAGGGGGCGCAATGGCCCCTCCACTTT	CASRRQGAQWPLHF
TRBJ2-1	many	TRBD2	TRBV18	TGTGCCAGCTCACCCGGGACTAGTGAGAATGAGCAGTTCTTC	CASSPGTSENEQFF
TRBJ2-5	few	TRBD1	TRBV28	TGTGCCAGCAGCCCACACAGGGGTGAGACCCAGTACTTC	CASSPHRGETQYF
TRBJ1-4	few	TRBD1	TRBV5-4	TGTGCCAGCAGCAGGGACAGGGCAACTGAAAAACTGTTTTTT	CASSRDRATEKLFF
TRBJ1-4	few	TRBD1	TRBV7-9	TGTGCCAGCAGCTCGGACAGGGGGGCTGAAAAACTGTTTTTT	CASSSDRGAEKLFF
TRBJ1-3	-	-	TRBV7-9	TGTGCCAGCAGCTTAGACGGGACTGCTGGAACCACCATATATTTT	CASSLDGTAGTTIYF
TRBJ2-3	-	-	TRBV6-1	TGTGCCAGCAGTGAAGGAGTGAGCACAGATACGCAGTATTTT	CASSEGVSTDTQYF
TRBJ2-7	-	TRBD1	TRBV4-1	TGCGCCAGCAGCCCCCGGACAGGGGTAATTGGCGAGCAGTACTTC	CASSPRTGVIGEQYF
TRBJ2-4	few	-	TRBV6-5	TGTGCCAGCAGTCCCGGGACTGAAGTTCAGTACTTC	CASSPGTEVQYF
TRBJ1-1	-	TRBD1	TRBV27	TGTGCCAGCAGCACGATAACAGGGGGAGAAGCTTTCTTT	CASSTITGGEAFF
TRBJ1-2	-	TRBD1	TRBV4-3	TGCGCCAGCAGCCAAGCGACAGGGAACTATGGCTACACCTTC	CASSQATGNYGYTF
TRBJ2-1	-	TRBD2	TRBV29-1	TGCAGCGCTCCTCCTGTTGCTAGCGGGAAGAGCTCCTACAATGAGCAGTTCTTC	CSAPPVASGKSSYNEQFF
TRBJ2-3	-	TRBD2	TRBV5-1	TGCGCCAGCAGCTTGCCTAGCGGGGGTGCTAGCACAGATACGCAGTATTTT	CASSLPSGGASTDTQYF
TRBJ2-2	few	TRBD1	TRBV5-6	TGTGCCAGCAGCCGTCCAGCGACAGGGACGAACACCGGGGAGCTGTTTTTT	CASSRPATGTNTGELFF
TRBJ2-7	-	TRBD2	TRBV28	TGTGCCAGCAGCAACGGACTAGCGGAGACCTACGAGCAGTACTTC	CASSNGLAETYEQYF
TRBJ1-2	few	-	TRBV28	TGTGCCAGCAGTTTATCTTGGCAGGGACTTACTAACTATGGCTACACCTTC	CASSLSWQGLTNYGYTF
TRBJ1-1	-	-	TRBV9	TGTGCCAGCAGCTTTCAGGGTTGGGGGAACACTGAAGCTTTCTTT	CASSFQGWGNTEAFF
TRBJ1-2	-	TRBD1	TRBV11-3	TGTGCCAGCAGCCCACAAACGGGGACAGGGATCTATGGCTACACCTTC	CASSPQTGTGIYGYTF
TRBJ1-2	-	-	TRBV20-1	TGCAGTGCTAACTCGAGGCCATCCTGCGCCTTC	CSANSRPSCAF
TRBJ2-3	-	TRBD2	TRBV9	TGTGCCAGCAGCGTAGGTAGTAGCGGGGTCACAGATACGCAGTATTTT	CASSVGSSGVTDTQYF
TRBJ2-4	-	-	TRBV6-1	TGTGCCAGCAGCCCCAAGGTAGGGGGCAAAAACATTCAGTACTTC	CASSPKVGGKNIQYF
TRBJ1-5	-	-	TRBV15	TGTGCCACCAGCAGAGAAGGCCCAGGAGGAGGTCAGCCCCAGCATTTT	CATSREGPGGGQPQHF
TRBJ2-1	many	-	TRBV11-2	TGTGCCAGCAGCTCCCAGACGCGGAATGAGCAGTTCTTC	CASSSQTRNEQFF
TRBJ2-3	few	-	TRBV5-1	TGCGCCAGCAGCAATAGACAGGCTAGCACAGATACGCAGTATTTT	CASSNRQASTDTQYF
TRBJ2-2	few	TRBD2	TRBV4-2	TGTGCCAGCAGCCCACTCGCGGGGGGGACGAACACCGGGGAGCTGTTTTTT	CASSPLAGGTNTGELFF
TRBJ2-1	-	TRBD1	TRBV7-6	TGTGCCAGCAGCTTAGTGTCGACAGGGAATGAGCAGTTCTTC	CASSLVSTGNEQFF
TRBJ1-2	few	TRBD1	TRBV30	TGTGCCTGGGTCGGACAGGGGAACTATGGCTACACCTTC	CAWVGQGNYGYTF
TRBJ1-2	few	-	TRBV25-1	TGTGCCAGCAGTGAACGAGCCGACTATGGCTACACCTTC	CASSERADYGYTF
TRBJ2-7	-	-	TRBV30	TGTGCCTGGAGTCCGGGGTACGAGCAGTACTTC	CAWSPGYEQYF
TRBJ2-4	many	-	TRBV30	TGTGCCTGGAGTTTCGCGGGGTTAGCCAAAAACATTCAGTACTTC	CAWSFAGLAKNIQYF
TRBJ1-1	many	-	TRBV29-1	TGCAGCGCGGGGGTGGAAGCTTTCTTT	CSAGVEAFF